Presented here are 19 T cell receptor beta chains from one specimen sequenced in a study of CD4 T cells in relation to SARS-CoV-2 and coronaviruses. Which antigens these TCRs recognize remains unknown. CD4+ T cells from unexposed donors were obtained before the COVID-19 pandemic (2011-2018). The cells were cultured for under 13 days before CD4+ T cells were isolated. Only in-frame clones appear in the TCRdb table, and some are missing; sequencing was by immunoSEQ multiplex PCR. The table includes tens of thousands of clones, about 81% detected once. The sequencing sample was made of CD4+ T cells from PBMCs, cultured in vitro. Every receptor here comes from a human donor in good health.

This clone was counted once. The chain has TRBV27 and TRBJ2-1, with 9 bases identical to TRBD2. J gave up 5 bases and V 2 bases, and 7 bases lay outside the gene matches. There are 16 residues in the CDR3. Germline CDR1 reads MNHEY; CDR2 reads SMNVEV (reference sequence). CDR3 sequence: CASSLGTSGYDNEQFF. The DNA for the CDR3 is TGTGCCAGCAGTTTAGGCACTAGCGGGTACGACAATGAGCAGTTCTTC.

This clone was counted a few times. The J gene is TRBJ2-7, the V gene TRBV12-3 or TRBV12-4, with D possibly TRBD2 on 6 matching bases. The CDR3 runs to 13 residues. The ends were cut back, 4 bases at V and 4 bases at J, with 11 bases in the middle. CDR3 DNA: TGTGCCAGCAGTTCCATCCGGGGGTACGAGCAGTACTTC. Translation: CASSSIRGYEQYF.

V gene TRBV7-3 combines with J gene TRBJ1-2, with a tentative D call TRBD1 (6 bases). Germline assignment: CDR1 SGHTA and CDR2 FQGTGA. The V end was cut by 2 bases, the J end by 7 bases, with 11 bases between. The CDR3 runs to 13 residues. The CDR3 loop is CASSLEGGSGYTF. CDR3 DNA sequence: TGTGCCAGCAGCTTAGAAGGGGGTTCTGGCTACACCTTC.

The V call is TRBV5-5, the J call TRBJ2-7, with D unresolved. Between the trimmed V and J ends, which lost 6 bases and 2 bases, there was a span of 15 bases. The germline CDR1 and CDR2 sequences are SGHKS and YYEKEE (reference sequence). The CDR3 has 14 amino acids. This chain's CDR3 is CASTSLGRTYEQYF. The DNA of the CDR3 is TGTGCCAGCACCTCTCTGGGCAGGACCTACGAGCAGTACTTC. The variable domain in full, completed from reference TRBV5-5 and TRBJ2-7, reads DAGVTQSPTHLIKTRGQQVTLRCSPISGHKSVSWYQQVLGQGPQFIFQYYEKEERGRGNFPDRFSARQFPNYSSELNVNALLLGDSALYLCASTSLGRTYEQYFGPGTRLTVT.

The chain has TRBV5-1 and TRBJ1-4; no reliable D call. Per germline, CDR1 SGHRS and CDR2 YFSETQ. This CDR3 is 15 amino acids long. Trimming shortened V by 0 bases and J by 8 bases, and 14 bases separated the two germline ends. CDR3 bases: TGCGCCAGCAGCTTGGTAAGCAGGAGTGAAGAAAAACTGTTTTTT. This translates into CASSLVSRSEEKLFF.

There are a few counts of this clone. The CDR3 coding sequence is TGTGCCAGCTCACCAGGACAGGAATACGAGCAGTACTTC. Translating gives CASSPGQEYEQYF. The V call is TRBV18, the J call TRBJ2-7; 7 bases agree with TRBD1. V dropped 2 bases and J dropped 4; count of bases not matched to a gene: 2. Germline V gene data show CDR1 as KGHSH and CDR2 as LQKENI. This CDR3 contains 13 residues.

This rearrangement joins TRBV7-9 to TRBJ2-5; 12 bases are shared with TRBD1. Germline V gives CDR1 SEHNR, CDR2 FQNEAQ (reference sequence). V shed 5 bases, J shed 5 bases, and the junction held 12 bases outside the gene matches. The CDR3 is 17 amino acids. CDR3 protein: CASSKPGQGAADETQYF. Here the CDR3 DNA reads TGTGCCAGCAGCAAGCCGGGACAGGGGGCTGCCGACGAGACCCAGTACTTC.

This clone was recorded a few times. CDR3 sequence: CAWRAGGVDGYTF. CDR3 nucleotides: TGTGCCTGGCGGGCAGGGGGAGTGGATGGCTACACCTTC. The J gene is TRBJ1-2, the V gene TRBV30, with 7 bases aligning to TRBD1. Looked up from germline, CDR1 is GTSNPN and CDR2 is SVGIG (reference sequence). The CDR3 runs 13 residues. V shed 5 bases and J 6 bases; nucleotides not matched to a gene: 9.

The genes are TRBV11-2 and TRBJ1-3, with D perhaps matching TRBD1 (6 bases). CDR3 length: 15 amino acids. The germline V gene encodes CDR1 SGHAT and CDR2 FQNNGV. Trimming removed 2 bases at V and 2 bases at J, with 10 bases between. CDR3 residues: CASSLSQGTGNTIYF. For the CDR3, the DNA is TGTGCCAGCAGCTTAAGTCAGGGGACTGGAAACACCATATATTTT.

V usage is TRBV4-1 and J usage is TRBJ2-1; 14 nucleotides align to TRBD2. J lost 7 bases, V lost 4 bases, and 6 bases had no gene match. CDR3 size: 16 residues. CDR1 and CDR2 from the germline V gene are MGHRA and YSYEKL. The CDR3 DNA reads TGCGCCAGCAGCCGCCCCGGGACTAGCGGGAGTAATGAGCAGTTCTTC. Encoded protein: CASSRPGTSGSNEQFF.

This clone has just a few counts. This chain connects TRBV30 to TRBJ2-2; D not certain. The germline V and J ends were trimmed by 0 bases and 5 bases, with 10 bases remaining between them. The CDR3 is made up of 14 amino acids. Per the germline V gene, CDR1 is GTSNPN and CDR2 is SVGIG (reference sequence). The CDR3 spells CAWSVERGTGELFF. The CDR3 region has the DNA TGTGCCTGGAGTGTTGAGCGAGGAACCGGGGAGCTGTTTTTT.

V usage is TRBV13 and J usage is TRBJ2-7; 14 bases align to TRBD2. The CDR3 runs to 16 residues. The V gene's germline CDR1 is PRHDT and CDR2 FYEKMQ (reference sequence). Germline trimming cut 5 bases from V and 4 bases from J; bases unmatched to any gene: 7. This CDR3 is CASSPPTSGRVYEQYF. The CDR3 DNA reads TGTGCCAGCAGCCCCCCGACTAGCGGGAGGGTTTACGAGCAGTACTTC.

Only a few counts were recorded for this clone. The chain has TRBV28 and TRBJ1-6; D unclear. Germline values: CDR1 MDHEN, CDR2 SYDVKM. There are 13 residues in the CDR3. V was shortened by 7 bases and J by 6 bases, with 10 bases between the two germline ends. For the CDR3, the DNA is TGTGCCAGCACCCGGCCTACTAATTCACCCCTCCACTTT. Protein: CASTRPTNSPLHF.

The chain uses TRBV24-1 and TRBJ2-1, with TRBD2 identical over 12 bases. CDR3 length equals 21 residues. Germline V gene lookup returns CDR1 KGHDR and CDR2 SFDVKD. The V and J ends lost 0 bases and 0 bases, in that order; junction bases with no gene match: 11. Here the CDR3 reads CATSDLWGLAGGTGSYNEQFF. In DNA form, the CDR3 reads TGTGCCACCAGTGATTTGTGGGGGCTAGCGGGAGGGACGGGCTCCTACAATGAGCAGTTCTTC.

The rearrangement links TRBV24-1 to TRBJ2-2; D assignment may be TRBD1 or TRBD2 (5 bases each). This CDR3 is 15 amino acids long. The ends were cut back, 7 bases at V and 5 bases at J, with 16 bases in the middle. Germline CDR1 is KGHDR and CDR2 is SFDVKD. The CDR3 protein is CATRASGGETGELFF. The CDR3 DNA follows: TGTGCCACCAGGGCCTCTGGGGGTGAGACCGGGGAGCTGTTTTTT.

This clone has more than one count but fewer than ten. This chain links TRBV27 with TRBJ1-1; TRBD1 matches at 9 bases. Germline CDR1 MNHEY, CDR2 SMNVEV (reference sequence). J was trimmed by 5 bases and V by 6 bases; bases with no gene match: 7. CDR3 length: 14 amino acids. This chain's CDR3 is CASRKQGAGTEAFF. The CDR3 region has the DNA TGTGCCAGCAGGAAACAGGGGGCAGGTACTGAAGCTTTCTTT.

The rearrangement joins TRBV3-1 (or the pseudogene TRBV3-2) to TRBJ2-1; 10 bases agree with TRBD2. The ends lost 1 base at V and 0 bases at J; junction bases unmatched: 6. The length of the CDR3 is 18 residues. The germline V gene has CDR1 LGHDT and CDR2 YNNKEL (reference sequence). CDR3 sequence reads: CASSQGSSGSLSYNEQFF. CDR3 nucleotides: TGTGCCAGCAGCCAAGGGTCTAGCGGGAGTCTCTCCTACAATGAGCAGTTCTTC.

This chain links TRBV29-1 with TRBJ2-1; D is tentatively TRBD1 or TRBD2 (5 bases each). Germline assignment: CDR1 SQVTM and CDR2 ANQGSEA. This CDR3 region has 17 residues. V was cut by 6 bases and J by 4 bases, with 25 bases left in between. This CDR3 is CSVPPPQGPPVYNEQFF. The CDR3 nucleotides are TGCAGCGTCCCCCCACCGCAGGGACCGCCTGTATACAATGAGCAGTTCTTC.

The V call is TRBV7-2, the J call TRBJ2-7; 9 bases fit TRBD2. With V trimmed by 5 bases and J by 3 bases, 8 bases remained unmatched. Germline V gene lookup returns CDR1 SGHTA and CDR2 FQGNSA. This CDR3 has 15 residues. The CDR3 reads CASSTSGLANYEQYF. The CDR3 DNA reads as TGTGCCAGCAGCACTTCGGGACTAGCTAACTACGAGCAGTACTTC.